The source of this T cell receptor (beta chain) is a study of T cell responses to AZD1222 COVID-19 vaccine (dated by TCRdb to about 2021). In the study overall: AZD1222 recipients given second doses at about 4 weeks or at about 12 weeks were pooled, since spike-specific TCR depth and breadth were not found to differ between the two schedules. TCR sequencing covered more than 230 trial participants: 207 given two doses of AZD1222 and 26 given two doses of MenACWY control vaccine. Trial participants were enrolled into age subgroups of 18-55, 56-69 and 70-plus years, which contained roughly 140, 27 and 60 TCR-sequenced participants, respectively. The paper as a whole reports these results and caveats: Reportedly, almost half of the unique spike-specific TCRs recognized epitopes lying outside the regions that are mutated in the B.1.351 and B.1.1.7 variants. Participants were mostly white British, with more females than males. The authors suggested clonal diversity may have been underestimated. The whole spike protein was spanned by vaccine-associated CD4 TCRs, and dominant responses were seen in regions 160-218 and 743-854. In the small 56-69-year group, the increase in depth fell short of significance, most likely because of low power. Because no day 14 peak-response samples were available, the repertoires could be characterized only after the peak T cell response. Conclusions about previously exposed vaccinees were limited because only six AZD1222 recipients were SARS-CoV-2 seropositive at baseline. A significant rise in spike-specific TCR breadth and depth was observed after two AZD1222 doses relative to day 0 and relative to MenACWY recipients.

The CDR3 regions of human TCRbeta chains were analyzed by immunosequencing. As for the original processing: Repertoire TCRs were checked for matches against a reference library of SARS-CoV-2-specific TCRs that had been generated using the MIRA antigen-specificity platform. Breadth meant the fraction of unique TCRs that were SARS-CoV-2-associated, whereas depth meant the fraction of total T cells that were SARS-CoV-2-associated. Using the MIRA data, each spike-specific TCR was assigned both to the spike region to which the TCR was reactive and to a CD4 or CD8 class. Log10-transformed breadth and depth values were compared by one-way ANOVA with Sidak's multiple comparisons tests. In TCRdb, the immuneACCESS table is reduced to in-frame sequences with V and J assigned. These tables do not hold every clone; where another copy was compared, an unresolved V gene accounts for under half, and the others remain unexplained. The DNA gave D and trimming, while V, J and clone size come from that table. The sample data list 84,000 or so clones, and 70% to 90% of these were observed just once. The ten most abundant clones make up about 1.6% of the sample.

Reading the germline V gene gives CDR1 KGHSH and CDR2 LQKENI. Trimming at the junction amounts to 2 bases on V and 4 bases on J, and the germline ends lie 12 bases apart. From cysteine to phenylalanine, the CDR3 is 15 amino acids long. The only DNA kept is the CDR3, 45 bases in frame from the first base. The time point label of this sample denotes: baseline before first vaccination. The vaccinee samples were drawn from two UK trials, COV001 and COV002, one of which was a single-blind randomized controlled phase 2/3 trial testing AZD1222 (ChAdOx1 nCoV-19) in healthy adults. For TCRbeta chain sequencing, PBMC samples from trial participants were taken at day 0 and at day 28 after the second dose. As to this clone: What antigen it recognizes has not been identified. It has no much larger one-base neighbor in the sample; base qualities were not kept.

This sequence uses TRBV18 and TRBJ1-5; the D gene assignment is ambiguous. The sequences come from peripheral blood, collected on day 0 of AZD1222 vaccination. This receptor was obtained from an adult in good health. The CDR3 region reads CASSPFQTDNQPQHF. The DNA sequence is given as TGTGCCAGCTCACCATTCCAGACGGATAATCAGCCCCAGCATTTT.